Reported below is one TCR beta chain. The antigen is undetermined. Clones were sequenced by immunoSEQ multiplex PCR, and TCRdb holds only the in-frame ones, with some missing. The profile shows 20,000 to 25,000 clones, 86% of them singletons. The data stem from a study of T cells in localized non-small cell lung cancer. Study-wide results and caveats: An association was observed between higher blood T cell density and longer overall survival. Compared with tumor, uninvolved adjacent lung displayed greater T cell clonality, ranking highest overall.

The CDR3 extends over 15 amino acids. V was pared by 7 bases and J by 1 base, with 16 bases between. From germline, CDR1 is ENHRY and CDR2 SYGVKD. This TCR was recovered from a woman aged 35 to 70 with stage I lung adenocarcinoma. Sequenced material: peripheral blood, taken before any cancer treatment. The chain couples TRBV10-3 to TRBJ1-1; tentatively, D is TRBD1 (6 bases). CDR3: CAITKGQAKNTEAFF. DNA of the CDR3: TGTGCCATCACGAAGGGACAAGCTAAGAACACTGAAGCTTTCTTT.